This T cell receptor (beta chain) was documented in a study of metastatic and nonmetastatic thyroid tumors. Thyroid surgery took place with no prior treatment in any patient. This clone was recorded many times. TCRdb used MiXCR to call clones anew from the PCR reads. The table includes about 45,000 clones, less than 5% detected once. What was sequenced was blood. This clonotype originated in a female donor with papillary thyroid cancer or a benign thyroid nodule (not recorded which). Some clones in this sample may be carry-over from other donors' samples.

The DNA for the CDR3 is TGCAGTGCTAGCAGGGGGCGCCCCACTGAAGCTTTCTTT. Its translation is CSASRGRPTEAFF. The chain joins TRBV20-1 to TRBJ1-1; 8 nucleotides line up with TRBD1. This CDR3 comprises 13 residues. V gave up 3 bases and J gave up 4 bases; unmatched junction bases: 4. CDR1 is DFQATT, CDR2 SNEGSKA, per germline (reference sequence).